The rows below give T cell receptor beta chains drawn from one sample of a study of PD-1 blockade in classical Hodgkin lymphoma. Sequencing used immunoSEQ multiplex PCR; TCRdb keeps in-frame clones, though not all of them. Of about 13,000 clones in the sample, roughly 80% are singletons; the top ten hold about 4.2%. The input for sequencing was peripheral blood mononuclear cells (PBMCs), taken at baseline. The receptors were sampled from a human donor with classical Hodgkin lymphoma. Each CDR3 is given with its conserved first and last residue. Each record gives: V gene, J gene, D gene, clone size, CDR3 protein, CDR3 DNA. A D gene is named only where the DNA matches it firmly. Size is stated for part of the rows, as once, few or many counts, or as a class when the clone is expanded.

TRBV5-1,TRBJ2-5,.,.,CASSLIGVGETQYF,TGCGCCAGCAGCTTGATAGGGGTGGGAGAGACCCAGTACTTC
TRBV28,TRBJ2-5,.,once,CASISQETQYF,TGTGCCAGCATATCCCAAGAGACCCAGTACTTC
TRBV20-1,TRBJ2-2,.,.,CSATNTGELFF,TGCAGTGCTACGAACACCGGGGAGCTGTTTTTT
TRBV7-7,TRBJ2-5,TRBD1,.,CASSTGTGQETQYF,TGTGCCAGCAGCACAGGGACAGGCCAAGAGACCCAGTACTTC
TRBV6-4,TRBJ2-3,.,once,CASSDRPDSTDTQYF,TGTGCCAGCAGTGACCGACCGGACAGCACAGATACGCAGTATTTT
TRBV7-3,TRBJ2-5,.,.,CASSLQGQETQYF,TGTGCCAGCAGCCTACAGGGACAAGAGACCCAGTACTTC
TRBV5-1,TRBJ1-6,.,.,CASSLGQSNNNSPLHF,TGCGCCAGCAGCTTGGGACAGAGTAACAATAATTCACCCCTCCACTTT
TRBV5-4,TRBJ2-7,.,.,CASSNDREGEQYF,TGTGCCAGCAGCAACGACAGGGAGGGCGAGCAGTACTTC
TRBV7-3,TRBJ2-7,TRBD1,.,CASSQDRDGEQYF,TGTGCCAGCAGCCAGGACAGGGATGGCGAGCAGTACTTC
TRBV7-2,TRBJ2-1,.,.,CASSRDVGPRSYNEQFF,TGTGCCAGCAGCCGGGACGTCGGACCCCGCTCCTACAATGAGCAGTTCTTC
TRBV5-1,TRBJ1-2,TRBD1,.,CASSKTGEGNGYTF,TGCGCCAGCAGCAAGACAGGGGAAGGGAATGGCTACACCTTC
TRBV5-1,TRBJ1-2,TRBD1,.,CASSDPGQGVYGYTF,TGCGCCAGCAGCGATCCGGGACAGGGGGTCTATGGCTACACCTTC